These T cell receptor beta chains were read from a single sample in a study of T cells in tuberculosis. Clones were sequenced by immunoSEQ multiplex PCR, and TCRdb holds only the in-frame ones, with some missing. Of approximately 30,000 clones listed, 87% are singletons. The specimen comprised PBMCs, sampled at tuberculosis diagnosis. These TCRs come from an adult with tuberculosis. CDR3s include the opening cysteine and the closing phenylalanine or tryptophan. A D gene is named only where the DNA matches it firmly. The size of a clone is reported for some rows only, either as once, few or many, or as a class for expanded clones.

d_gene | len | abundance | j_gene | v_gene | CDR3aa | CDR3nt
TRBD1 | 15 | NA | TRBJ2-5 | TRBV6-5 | CASSRNMDRLETQYF | TGTGCCAGCAGCCGAAACATGGACAGGTTGGAGACCCAGTACTTC
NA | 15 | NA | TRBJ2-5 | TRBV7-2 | CASSASGILQETQYF | TGTGCCAGCAGCGCCTCCGGGATCCTTCAAGAGACCCAGTACTTC
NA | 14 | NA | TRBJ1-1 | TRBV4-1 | CASSQATENTEAFF | TGCGCCAGCAGCCAAGCGACAGAAAACACTGAAGCTTTCTTT
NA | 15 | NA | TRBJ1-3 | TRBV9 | CASSVVGSSGNTIYF | TGTGCCAGCAGCGTAGTCGGGAGCTCTGGAAACACCATATATTTT
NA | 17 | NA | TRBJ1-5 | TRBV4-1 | CASSQDPVGRNNQPQHF | TGCGCCAGCAGCCAAGATCCCGTGGGCAGAAACAATCAGCCCCAGCATTTT
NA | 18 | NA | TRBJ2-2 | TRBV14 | CASSQVALRQGNTGELFF | TGTGCCAGCAGCCAAGTAGCTCTGCGGCAGGGGAACACCGGGGAGCTGTTTTTT
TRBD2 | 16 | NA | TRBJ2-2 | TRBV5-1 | CASSFSGRLATGELFF | TGCGCCAGCAGCTTCAGCGGGAGGTTGGCCACCGGGGAGCTGTTTTTT
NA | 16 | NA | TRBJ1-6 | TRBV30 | CAWSQFQAGYNSPLHF | TGTGCCTGGAGTCAATTTCAGGCAGGCTATAATTCACCCCTCCACTTT
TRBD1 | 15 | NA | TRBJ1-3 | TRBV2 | CASSGGTGAGNTIYF | TGTGCCAGCAGTGGGGGGACAGGGGCTGGAAACACCATATATTTT
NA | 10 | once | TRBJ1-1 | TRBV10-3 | CAPPGTEAFF | TGTGCCCCCCCGGGGACTGAAGCTTTCTTT
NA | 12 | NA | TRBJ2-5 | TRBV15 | CATSRDVETQYF | TGTGCCACCAGCAGAGACGTTGAGACCCAGTACTTC
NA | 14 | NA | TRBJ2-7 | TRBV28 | CASSRRGHSYEQYF | TGTGCCAGCAGTCGGCGGGGGCACTCCTACGAGCAGTACTTC
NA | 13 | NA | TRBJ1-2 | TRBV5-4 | CASSPNGKHGYTF | TGTGCCAGCAGCCCGAACGGGAAGCATGGCTACACCTTC
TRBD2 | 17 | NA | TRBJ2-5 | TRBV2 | CASSEGSRLAGVETQYF | TGTGCCAGCAGTGAAGGCAGCCGACTAGCGGGAGTGGAGACCCAGTACTTC
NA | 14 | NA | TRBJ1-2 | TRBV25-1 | CASSEWREDYGYTF | TGTGCCAGCAGTGAATGGCGAGAGGACTATGGCTACACCTTC
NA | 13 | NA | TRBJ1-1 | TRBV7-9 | CASSLNPQARAFF | TGTGCCAGCAGCCTAAACCCGCAGGCCAGAGCTTTCTTT
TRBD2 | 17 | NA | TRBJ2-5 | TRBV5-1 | CASSFNWAGGRQETQYF | TGCGCCAGCAGCTTTAATTGGGCGGGGGGCCGGCAAGAGACCCAGTACTTC
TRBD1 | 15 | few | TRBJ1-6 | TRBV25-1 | CASSGTGGYNSPLHF | TGTGCCAGCAGTGGGACAGGGGGGTATAATTCACCCCTCCACTTT
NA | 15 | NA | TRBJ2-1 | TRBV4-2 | CASSQGVGDYNEQFF | TGTGCCAGCAGCCAGGGCGTGGGCGACTACAATGAGCAGTTCTTC
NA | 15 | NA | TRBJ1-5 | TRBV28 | CASSPLGGGNQPQHF | TGTGCCAGCAGTCCTCTCGGGGGGGGCAATCAGCCCCAGCATTTT
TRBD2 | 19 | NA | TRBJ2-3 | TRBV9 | CASSAGLAGEVSGRDTQYF | TGTGCCAGCAGCGCAGGACTAGCGGGGGAGGTATCGGGACGGGATACGCAGTATTTT
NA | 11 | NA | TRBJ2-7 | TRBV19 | CASSGPGEQYF | TGTGCCAGTAGTGGGCCAGGCGAGCAGTACTTC
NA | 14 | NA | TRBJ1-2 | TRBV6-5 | CASSRDGGIYGYTF | TGTGCCAGCAGCAGGGACGGGGGGATCTATGGCTACACCTTC
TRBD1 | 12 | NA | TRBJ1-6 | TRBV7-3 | CASSSGGGPLHF | TGTGCCAGCAGTTCAGGGGGTGGCCCCCTCCACTTT
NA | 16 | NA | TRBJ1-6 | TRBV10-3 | CAISESMGLLNSPLHF | TGTGCCATCAGTGAGTCGATGGGACTCCTTAATTCACCCCTCCACTTT
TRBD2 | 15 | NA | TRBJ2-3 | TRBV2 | CASIRTSGDTDTQYF | TGTGCCAGCATTAGGACTAGCGGGGACACAGATACGCAGTATTTT
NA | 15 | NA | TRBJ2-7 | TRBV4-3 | CASSRDSGTAYEQYF | TGCGCCAGCAGCCGGGACTCCGGGACAGCCTACGAGCAGTACTTC
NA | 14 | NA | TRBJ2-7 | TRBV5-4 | CASSEDRIISEQYF | TGTGCCAGCAGCGAAGACAGAATTATATCCGAGCAGTACTTC
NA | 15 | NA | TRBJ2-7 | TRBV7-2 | CASSLGPGISYEQYF | TGTGCCAGCAGCTTAGGGCCGGGGATCTCCTACGAGCAGTACTTC
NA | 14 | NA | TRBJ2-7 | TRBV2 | CASRDRRGPYEQYF | TGTGCCAGCAGGGATCGGAGGGGGCCTTACGAGCAGTACTTC
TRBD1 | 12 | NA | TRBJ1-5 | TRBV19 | CAVRGAYQPQHF | TGTGCCGTCAGGGGGGCTTATCAGCCCCAGCATTTT
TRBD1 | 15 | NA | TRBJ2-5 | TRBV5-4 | CASSRKQGAGETQYF | TGTGCCAGCAGCCGAAAACAGGGGGCGGGGGAGACCCAGTACTTC
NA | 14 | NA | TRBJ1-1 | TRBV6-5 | CASSLQGLNTEAFF | TGTGCCAGCAGCCTACAGGGCCTGAACACTGAAGCTTTCTTT
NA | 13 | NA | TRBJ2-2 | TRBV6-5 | CASSPTNTGELFF | TGTGCCAGCAGCCCGACAAACACCGGGGAGCTGTTTTTT
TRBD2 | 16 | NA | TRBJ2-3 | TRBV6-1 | CASSEYIAGGPDTQYF | TGTGCCAGCAGTGAATACATAGCGGGAGGGCCCGATACGCAGTATTTT
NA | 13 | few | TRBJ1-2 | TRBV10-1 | CASSDPLSGGYTF | TGCGCCAGCAGTGACCCCCTCTCGGGTGGCTACACCTTC
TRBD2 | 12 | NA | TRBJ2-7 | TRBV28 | CASGTSDRGQYF | TGTGCCAGCGGGACTAGCGATCGGGGGCAGTACTTC
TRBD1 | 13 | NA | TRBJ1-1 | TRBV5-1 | CASSRTGYTEAFF | TGCGCCAGCAGCAGGACAGGGTATACTGAAGCTTTCTTT
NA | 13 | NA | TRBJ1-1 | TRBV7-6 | CASSPRTNTEAFF | TGTGCCAGCAGTCCTCGGACAAACACTGAAGCTTTCTTT
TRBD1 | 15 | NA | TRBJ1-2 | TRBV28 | CASSLFRQGWNGYTF | TGTGCCAGCAGCTTATTCAGACAGGGTTGGAATGGCTACACCTTC
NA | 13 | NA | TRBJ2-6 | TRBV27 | CATSGSGANVLTF | TGTGCCACCAGCGGTTCAGGGGCCAACGTCCTGACTTTC
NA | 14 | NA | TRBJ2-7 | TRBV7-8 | CASSLASGFYEQYF | TGTGCCAGCAGCTTAGCGAGCGGATTCTACGAGCAGTACTTC